The clone carrying this T cell receptor beta chain was observed many times. Its antigen remains unknown. The sample comes from a study of tumor and adjacent non-tumor tissue in lung cancer. Whole-study context: Millions of productive TCRbeta reads were obtained per sample on average. Findings of the study overall: Patients with more diverse tumor TCRs had worse survival. In normal lung, the top 100 clones were significantly more dominant than in tumor.

The ends were cut back, 6 bases at V and 7 bases at J, with 10 bases in the middle. The CDR3 sequence is 13 residues long. Germline V gene sequence: CDR1 ENHRY, CDR2 SYGVKD. No cell sorting was done before RNA was extracted from the tissue. A modified ARM-PCR protocol with three rounds of nested PCR amplified TCRbeta. TCRdb reprocessed the multiplex PCR reads with MiXCR, giving one entry per CDR3 protein. The sample consists of approximately 90,000 distinct CDR3 sequences, approximately 57% of them appearing once. This chain links TRBV10-3 with TRBJ1-6; D gene ambiguous. The sequence was collected from a man aged 70 or older with non-small cell lung cancer. Material for sequencing was lung tumor tissue. The CDR3 protein is CAIRSIMNSPLHF. CDR3 DNA: TGTGCCATCAGGTCAATCATGAATTCACCCCTCCACTTT.